Presented here are 10 T cell receptor beta chains from one specimen sequenced in a study of Ad26.COV2.S vaccination and SARS-CoV-2 variants (TCRdb year 2021). The meaning of the sample's time point label: individuals recovered from natural SARS-CoV-2 infection. The method was the immunoSEQ multiplex PCR assay. The clones in this table, taken by TCRdb from immuneACCESS, are in-frame only. Not every clone is retained; where verified, under half of the shortfall comes from an unresolved V gene, and the cause of the rest is unknown. Present in this sample are about 350,000 clones, about 92% of which were seen just once. The ten largest make up 3.9% of the sample. Sequences were derived from peripheral blood, sampled after recovery from COVID-19. These receptors were taken from a human donor who had recovered from COVID-19.

The rearrangement uses TRBV7-9 and TRBJ1-1; D may be TRBD1 (6 bases). The V end lost 1 base, the J end lost 1 base, and 10 bases lay between the germline ends. The CDR3 consists of 15 residues. Germline loops: CDR1 SEHNR, CDR2 FQNEAQ (reference sequence). CDR3 DNA: TGTGCCAGCAGCTTAGAGGTAGGGGGGAACACTGAAGCTTTCTTT. The encoded protein is CASSLEVGGNTEAFF.

J is TRBJ1-5 and V is TRBV27; no clear D. This CDR3 has 14 amino acids. Trimming stripped 1 base from V and 5 bases from J, with 9 bases between. Germline CDR1 is MNHEY and CDR2 is SMNVEV (reference sequence). Written as DNA, the CDR3 is TGTGCCAGCAGTTTATATGGCCCCTATCAGCCCCAGCATTTT. Residues: CASSLYGPYQPQHF.

The V gene is TRBV10-3, the J gene TRBJ1-1, with D perhaps TRBD1 (6 bases). Trimming pared 11 bases from V and 5 bases from J, leaving 15 bases between. The CDR3 has 12 residues. CDR1 and CDR2 (germline): ENHRY, SYGVKD. CDR3 bases: TGTGCCTCCTACACCAGGGGTACTGAAGCTTTCTTT. Translating gives CASYTRGTEAFF.

CDR3 amino acids: CASSPGLAGNTQYF. The CDR3 bases are TGTGCCAGCAGTCCCGGACTAGCGGGGAATACGCAGTATTTT. The V call is TRBV6-5, the J call TRBJ2-3, with TRBD2 matching over 12 bases. J lost 7 bases, V lost 5 bases, and 4 bases had no gene match. Germline V gene data show CDR1 as MNHEY and CDR2 as SVGAGI. The CDR3 covers 14 residues.

The CDR3 region is CASSQLGRSNQPQHF. CDR3 nucleotides: TGTGCCAGCAGCCAACTGGGTAGGAGCAATCAGCCCCAGCATTTT. The chain links TRBV3-1 (or the pseudogene TRBV3-2) to TRBJ1-5; unclear D gene. V lost 2 bases, J lost 1 base, and 9 bases lay in between. The germline V gene encodes CDR1 LGHDT and CDR2 YNNKEL (reference sequence). This CDR3 has 15 residues.

The gene calls are TRBV7-9 and TRBJ1-5, with 8 bases matching TRBD1. CDR3 length: 16 residues. CDR1 and CDR2 (germline): SEHNR, FQNEAQ (reference sequence). The J segment lost 5 bases and the V segment lost 4 bases, leaving 10 bases of the junction unmatched. CDR3 residues: CASSYGGQGAHQPQHF. CDR3 nucleotides: TGTGCCAGCAGCTATGGTGGGCAGGGGGCTCATCAGCCCCAGCATTTT.

This chain uses TRBV7-9 with TRBJ2-5; D may match TRBD1 or TRBD2 (5 bases each). The CDR3 has 15 residues. The germline CDR1 and CDR2 sequences are SEHNR and FQNEAQ (reference sequence). The germline V and J ends were trimmed by 5 bases and 1 base, with 14 bases remaining between them. CDR3 DNA sequence: TGTGCCAGCAGCCGTGGGGGACGGCTCCAAGAGACCCAGTACTTC. This gives the protein CASSRGGRLQETQYF.

This sequence joins TRBV5-8 and TRBJ2-5; D remains unclear. The germline V and J ends were trimmed by 0 bases and 7 bases, with 7 bases remaining between them. CDR3 length: 12 residues. Germline V gene sequence: CDR1 SGHTS, CDR2 YDEGEE. CDR3 protein: CASSLGSGTQYF. DNA for the CDR3: TGTGCCAGCAGCTTGGGGTCGGGGACCCAGTACTTC.

J is TRBJ1-5 and V is TRBV3-1 (or the pseudogene TRBV3-2); 8 bases fit TRBD1. The CDR3 has 14 residues. The germline CDR1 and CDR2 sequences are LGHDT and YNNKEL (reference sequence). V shed 4 bases, J shed 6 bases, and the junction held 5 bases outside the gene matches. CDR3 nucleotides: TGTGCCAGCAGCCGGGGACAGGTAATTCAGCCCCAGCATTTT. The encoded protein is CASSRGQVIQPQHF.

The rearrangement joins TRBV12-5 to TRBJ2-7, with 7 bases lining up with TRBD1. The CDR3 runs 13 residues. The trim removed 7 bases at V and 4 bases at J, leaving 7 bases unmatched. CDR1 is LGHNT and CDR2 is FRNRAP in the germline V gene. The CDR3 spells CASAGQSIYEQYF. The CDR3 DNA sequence: TGTGCTAGTGCGGGACAGTCGATTTACGAGCAGTACTTC.